The entry below gives a single T cell receptor beta chain sequence along with its context. The sample comes from a study of blood T cell repertoires in COVID-19. In the study overall: Sites in the United States, Italy and Spain provided acute and convalescent COVID-19 samples. PBMCs, B-cell-depleted T cells, or T cells were the source of the cDNA or gDNA that made up the material.

CDR1 and CDR2 from the germline V gene are SGHRS and YFSETQ. V was trimmed by 1 base and J by 0 bases, leaving 8 bases between them. This CDR3 region has 15 residues. In the original workflow: Reference gene primer amplification gave nucleated cell count estimates. The table came from immunoSEQ multiplex PCR; TCRdb's copy has only in-frame clones and leaves some out. That table is the source of V, J and clone size, and D and trimming were worked out from the DNA. Of fewer than 200,000 clones in the sample, about four fifths were seen once. Sequenced material: peripheral blood. This rearrangement joins TRBV5-1 to TRBJ1-3; D is ambiguous. The clonotype was recovered from a woman aged 55-70 years with COVID-19, enrolled during active disease. CDR3 sequence reads: CASSLQASSGNTIYF. CDR3 nucleotides: TGCGCCAGCAGCTTGCAGGCCTCCTCTGGAAACACCATATATTTT.